Listed below are T cell receptor beta chains from one sample, sequenced in a study of blood T cell repertoires in COVID-19. The method was immunoSEQ multiplex PCR; TCRdb's version includes in-frame clones alone and lacks a portion of them. The sample lists 200,000 to 250,000 clones, about nine tenths occurring once. Source material: peripheral blood. The origin of the receptors is a man aged 55 to 70 with acute or convalescent COVID-19. The CDR3 runs from the conserved cysteine through the conserved F or W. The D gene is left open where the match is weak. Some rows mark clone size as missing; the rest say once, few, many or name a class of expanded clone.

DNA | CDR3 | D | V | size | J
TGTGCCAGCAGTTTATCCATGAGGTTCACTGAAGCTTTCTTT | CASSLSMRFTEAFF | NA | TRBV27 | once | TRBJ1-1
TGTGCCAGCAGCAAATACTCAGCGGCGGCTAGCGGCTTCTACGAGCAGTACTTC | CASSKYSAAASGFYEQYF | NA | TRBV21-1 | NA | TRBJ2-7
TGTGCCACCCGGACTCCGGGACATAACTACTATGGCTACACCTTC | CATRTPGHNYYGYTF | NA | TRBV19 | NA | TRBJ1-2
TGTGCCAGCTCACCAATACGACAGGGGGGCGACTCCAAGCGCTATGGCTACACCTTC | CASSPIRQGGDSKRYGYTF | TRBD1 | TRBV18 | NA | TRBJ1-2
TGCGCCAGCAGCGCCGGGACTAGCGGGAGACCTCGGCCCACAGATACGCAGTATTTT | CASSAGTSGRPRPTDTQYF | TRBD2 | TRBV5-1 | NA | TRBJ2-3
TGTGCCAGCAGCCCTCCCGGGACAATGAACACTGAAGCTTTCTTT | CASSPPGTMNTEAFF | NA | TRBV28 | few | TRBJ1-1
TGTGCCAGCAGCTTGGCCGGGGTGAATCAGCCCCAGCATTTT | CASSLAGVNQPQHF | NA | TRBV5-4 | NA | TRBJ1-5
TGTGCCAGCAGCGATACCCCAGGGGAGACCCCCTATGGCTACACCTTC | CASSDTPGETPYGYTF | NA | TRBV9 | NA | TRBJ1-2
TGTGCCAGCTCACCACAGGGGCTGGGCACCGGGGAGCTGTTTTTT | CASSPQGLGTGELFF | NA | TRBV18 | few | TRBJ2-2
TGTGCTAGCAGCTTAACAGGAGCCCAAGAGACCCAGTACTTC | CASSLTGAQETQYF | NA | TRBV7-7 | NA | TRBJ2-5
TGCGCCAGCAGCCAGACTCTGGGAGGGGATCTCCACGAGCAGTACTTC | CASSQTLGGDLHEQYF | TRBD2 | TRBV4-3 | NA | TRBJ2-7
TGTGCCAGCAGCTTAGGCGGGAGTTCCTACAATGAGCAGTTCTTC | CASSLGGSSYNEQFF | NA | TRBV13 | NA | TRBJ2-1
TGTGCTAGTGGAAGGGAGGGAGGCGAGCAGTACTTC | CASGREGGEQYF | TRBD2 | TRBV12-5 | once | TRBJ2-7
TGTGCCTGGAGTGCGGGACAGGGGTATTCACCCCTCCACTTT | CAWSAGQGYSPLHF | TRBD1 | TRBV30 | NA | TRBJ1-6
TGTGCCAGCAGCGTAGACACAGGGGCCTACGAGCAGTACTTC | CASSVDTGAYEQYF | TRBD1 | TRBV9 | NA | TRBJ2-7
TGTGCCAGTAGTCTGGGACTAGCGGAGGTTTCCTACGAGCAGTACTTC | CASSLGLAEVSYEQYF | TRBD2 | TRBV19 | NA | TRBJ2-7
TGTGCCAGCAGTTACTCGGACAGGGGACTGTACGAGCAGTACTTC | CASSYSDRGLYEQYF | TRBD1 | TRBV6-5 | NA | TRBJ2-7
TGTGCCAGCAGCGCGCACCAAAGCGTCAATGAGCAGTTCTTC | CASSAHQSVNEQFF | NA | TRBV21-1 | NA | TRBJ2-1
TGCGCCAGCAGCTTGGGAATACAGCCCTATGGCTACACCTTC | CASSLGIQPYGYTF | NA | TRBV5-1 | NA | TRBJ1-2
TGTGCCAGCAGCTCGGACAGGGAAGGTCCCATATATTTT | CASSSDREGPIYF | TRBD1 | TRBV13 | NA | TRBJ1-3
TGTGCCATCAGGGACAGGGCCTACAATGAGCAGTTCTTC | CAIRDRAYNEQFF | TRBD1 | TRBV10-3 | NA | TRBJ2-1
TGTGCCAGCAGTTTTGGTGGGACAGGGACCTCTGGCTACACCTTC | CASSFGGTGTSGYTF | TRBD1 | TRBV27 | NA | TRBJ1-2
TGTGCCACCAGTGCCCGGGGTAGCACAGATACGCAGTATTTT | CATSARGSTDTQYF | NA | TRBV24-1 | NA | TRBJ2-3
TGTGCCAGTAGTAAGAGGAGCTCTGGAAACACCATATATTTT | CASSKRSSGNTIYF | NA | TRBV19 | NA | TRBJ1-3
TGTGCCAGCTCACCGAGGGTCGGCGAGCAGTACTTC | CASSPRVGEQYF | NA | TRBV18 | NA | TRBJ2-7
TGTGCCAGCTCGCCAGGGGGCGCAAATTCACCCCTCCACTTT | CASSPGGANSPLHF | TRBD1 | TRBV18 | NA | TRBJ1-6
TGTGCCACCAAGGGGGTTAGGGACGAGCAGTACTTC | CATKGVRDEQYF | NA | TRBV24-1 | NA | TRBJ2-7
TGCGCCAGCAGCTTGCGAGGTACTAGCTTCCAAGAGACCCAGTACTTC | CASSLRGTSFQETQYF | NA | TRBV5-1 | NA | TRBJ2-5
TGTGCCAGCTCACTAAAGAAGTTACAGGGGCCCTATGGCTACACCTTC | CASSLKKLQGPYGYTF | TRBD1 | TRBV18 | NA | TRBJ1-2
TGCAGCGTGGGGACAGGGGGTCAGCCCCAGCATTTT | CSVGTGGQPQHF | TRBD1 | TRBV29-1 | once | TRBJ1-5
TGTGCCAGCAGCTTAAGGACAGTGACGAACACTGAAGCTTTCTTT | CASSLRTVTNTEAFF | NA | TRBV7-9 | NA | TRBJ1-1
TGTGCCAGCAGCCAAGAGCAGGTTATGAGCTACGAGCAGTACTTC | CASSQEQVMSYEQYF | NA | TRBV3-1/TRBV3-2 | once | TRBJ2-7
TGTGCCAGTAGTATGGGGACAGGGATGCGGGCGAAAAATGAGCAGTTCTTC | CASSMGTGMRAKNEQFF | TRBD1 | TRBV19 | NA | TRBJ2-1
TGTGCCAGTAGTATTGGCTCCCGGGGAGCGGGAGAAGACAATGAGCAGTTCTTC | CASSIGSRGAGEDNEQFF | TRBD2 | TRBV19 | NA | TRBJ2-1
TGTGCCAGCAGCTTGGCAGGGGTTAGGGATACGCAGTATTTT | CASSLAGVRDTQYF | NA | TRBV5-4 | once | TRBJ2-3
TGTGCCAGCAGCTCCACAGCCTTCCAGTACTTC | CASSSTAFQYF | NA | TRBV7-9 | NA | TRBJ2-7
TGTGCCAGCAGCTTACGGGCGGGGAGGAACACTGAAGCTTTCTTT | CASSLRAGRNTEAFF | NA | TRBV7-2 | once | TRBJ1-1
TGTGCCAGTAGCCCCCGCAGTAGCAATCAGCCCCAGCATTTT | CASSPRSSNQPQHF | NA | TRBV19 | NA | TRBJ1-5
TGTGCCAGCTCACCACCCAACAGGACATCCGAGCAGTACTTC | CASSPPNRTSEQYF | NA | TRBV18 | NA | TRBJ2-7
TGTGCCAGCAGCTCAGGGGTAGGGAGGAACACTGAAGCTTTCTTT | CASSSGVGRNTEAFF | NA | TRBV11-2 | NA | TRBJ1-1
TGTGCCAGCAGTAGAGGAACGGGACAGTCGACCGGGGAGCTGTTTTTT | CASSRGTGQSTGELFF | TRBD1 | TRBV6-2/TRBV6-3 | few | TRBJ2-2
TGCGCCAGCAGTTGGAGCAGTGATGGAAACACCATATATTTT | CASSWSSDGNTIYF | NA | TRBV5-1 | NA | TRBJ1-3
TGTGCCAGCACCAGGTGGGACAAGGTGAACACTGAAGCTTTCTTT | CASTRWDKVNTEAFF | NA | TRBV5-4 | NA | TRBJ1-1
TGTGCCAGCAGTGAGGGACATCTCTACGAGCAGTACTTC | CASSEGHLYEQYF | NA | TRBV12-3/TRBV12-4 | NA | TRBJ2-7
TGCGCCAGCAGCCAGAAGGGGGTCGGGAGCACAGATACGCAGTATTTT | CASSQKGVGSTDTQYF | NA | TRBV4-1 | few | TRBJ2-3
TGTGCCAGCAGTCTTCGTTGGAACACTGAAGCTTTCTTT | CASSLRWNTEAFF | NA | TRBV6-5 | once | TRBJ1-1
TGTGCCAGCAGTGAAGCAATAGAGCAGTACTTC | CASSEAIEQYF | NA | TRBV2 | NA | TRBJ2-7
TGTGCCAGCAGCTTATCTATCGTAGGAGGGACCAACACTGAAGCTTTCTTT | CASSLSIVGGTNTEAFF | NA | TRBV27 | NA | TRBJ1-1
TGTGCCAGCTCACCAACACTAGCGGGGATCACAGATACGCAGTATTTT | CASSPTLAGITDTQYF | TRBD2 | TRBV18 | NA | TRBJ2-3
TGCGCCAGCGGCCTTGGGGGGACTGGCTACACCTTC | CASGLGGTGYTF | NA | TRBV5-1 | once | TRBJ1-2
TGCAGCGTTAGCAAGGCGGGGACGGGCCGGGAGACCCAGTACTTC | CSVSKAGTGRETQYF | NA | TRBV29-1 | few | TRBJ2-5
TGTGCCAGCAGCCAAGGGGACAGGGGGTCTGGCTACACCTTC | CASSQGDRGSGYTF | TRBD1 | TRBV3-1/TRBV3-2 | NA | TRBJ1-2
TGCGCCAGCAGCTACGGAGGAGGGAACACCGGGGAGCTGTTTTTT | CASSYGGGNTGELFF | NA | TRBV5-1 | NA | TRBJ2-2
TGTGCCAGCAGGTCGAATAGAGGGCTAGCGGGAGCCGAGCAGTACTTC | CASRSNRGLAGAEQYF | TRBD2 | TRBV7-2 | NA | TRBJ2-7
TGTGCCAGCAGTCTGACGGACAGGGGAGACACTGAAGCTTTCTTT | CASSLTDRGDTEAFF | TRBD1 | TRBV6-2/TRBV6-3 | NA | TRBJ1-1
TGTGCCAGCAGCGAAGGGAGGGTAGCGGGAGGGCACGAGCAGTACTTC | CASSEGRVAGGHEQYF | TRBD2 | TRBV5-6 | NA | TRBJ2-7